Listed here are 18 T cell receptor beta chains from one sample, sequenced in a study of blood T cells in healthy people across ages. A second PCR of 7 to 11 cycles used a sample-barcoded 5' primer and a J-beta primer mix. TCRdb reprocessed the 5' RACE reads via MiXCR and lists one record per CDR3 protein. The sample shows some 890,000 distinct CDR3 sequences, under 35% of them seen only once. These records were also assigned to another study, of T cells of mothers and their children.

The sequenced material came from blood. Receptors were obtained from a woman in her 40s in good health.

The rearrangement uses TRBV5-1 and TRBJ2-7, with 8 nucleotides matching TRBD1. The DNA end lines up better with TRBJ2-5; the J call may be wrong. Looked up from germline, CDR1 is SGHRS and CDR2 is YFSETQ. This CDR3 region has 18 residues. The CDR3 loop is CASSLTSLGQGTRETQYF. In DNA, the CDR3 is TGCGCCAGCAGCTTGACAAGCCTCGGACAGGGAACGAGAGAGACCCAGTACTTC.

This chain links TRBV9 with TRBJ1-1, with 9 bases fitting TRBD1. The germline CDR1 and CDR2 sequences are SGDLS and YYNGEE. J gave up 7 bases and V 4 bases, and 17 bases lay outside the gene matches. The CDR3 totals 17 residues. The CDR3 spells CASSSQTPGTGPFEAFF. CDR3 nucleotide sequence: TGTGCCAGCAGCTCCCAGACCCCCGGGACAGGGCCGTTTGAAGCTTTCTTT.

This chain connects TRBV5-1 to TRBJ1-6; 9 positions match TRBD1. This CDR3 is 17 amino acids long. With 0 bases clipped from V and 9 bases from J, the junction kept 10 bases outside the gene matches. Per germline, CDR1 SGHRS and CDR2 YFSETQ. Here the CDR3 reads CASSLEARGTGSSPLHF. CDR3 DNA: TGCGCCAGCAGCTTGGAGGCCCGAGGGACAGGGAGTTCACCCCTCCACTTT.

The table lists this clonotype with a few counts. This chain joins TRBV9 and TRBJ2-2; D uncertain. The CDR3 runs 14 residues. V was clipped by 2 bases and J by 7 bases, with 12 bases between them. The germline V gene encodes CDR1 SGDLS and CDR2 YYNGEE. The CDR3 region has the DNA TGTGCCAGCAGCGTCGCCCCCCAGGTCGGGGAGCTGTTTTTT. Amino acids: CASSVAPQVGELFF.

This clonotype has a handful of counts. The rearrangement uses TRBV4-1 and TRBJ2-1; tentatively, D is TRBD1 (5 bases). Judging by the DNA end, TRBJ2-7 fits better; the J call may be wrong. CDR1 and CDR2 from the germline V gene are MGHRA and YSYEKL. This CDR3 has 17 amino acids. The CDR3 coding sequence is TGCGCCAGCAGCCAAGATCTCCCCAGGGCGTCCTACAATGAGCAGTACTTC. Its protein product is CASSQDLPRASYNEQYF.

As concerns this clonotype: One end of the junction is discordant with germline, which a read error may explain. V gene TRBV12-3 or TRBV12-4 combines with J gene TRBJ2-3, with no clear D. This CDR3 has 16 residues. In DNA, the CDR3 is TGTGCCAGCAGTTTAGGTGGTAGAGTGGGCACGGATATGCAGTATTTT. Its translation: CASSLGGRVGTDMQYF.

This chain uses TRBV12-3 or TRBV12-4 with TRBJ1-2; 7 bases match TRBD1. Trimming removed 5 bases from V and 6 bases from J; junction bases left unmatched: 12. The CDR3 runs 15 residues. The CDR3 loop is CASSQTGLSMDGYTF. The CDR3 DNA is TGTGCCAGCAGTCAGACAGGGCTCTCCATGGATGGCTACACCTTC.

This clonotype has more than one count but fewer than ten. The chain recombines TRBV7-9 with TRBJ2-7, with TRBD1 identical over 8 bases. V lost 5 bases to trimming and J lost 0 bases; unmatched junction nucleotides: 12. CDR1 and CDR2 (germline): SEHNR, FQNEAQ (reference sequence). The CDR3 covers 17 residues. The CDR3 is CASSPGAPGQDSYEQYF. For the CDR3, the DNA is TGTGCCAGCAGCCCCGGGGCACCGGGACAGGACTCCTACGAGCAGTACTTC.

CDR3 amino acids: CASSETGGYYGYTF. In DNA, the CDR3 is TGTGCCAGCAGTGAGACAGGGGGTTACTATGGCTACACCTTC. The chain couples TRBV6-5 to TRBJ1-2; 9 positions match TRBD1. Germline loops: CDR1 MNHEY, CDR2 SVGAGI. V lost 5 bases and J lost 3; bases outside the gene matches: 4. The CDR3 length is 14 residues.

Regarding this clonotype: Since a much larger clone is just one base distant, this may be a read error. The genes are TRBV20-1 and TRBJ2-2; 8 bases are shared with TRBD1. CDR1 is DFQATT, CDR2 SNEGSKA, per germline (reference sequence). V shed 6 bases and J 0 bases; nucleotides not matched to a gene: 3. CDR3 size: 14 residues. The DNA for the CDR3 is TGCAGTGCCACCAGGGGGCCGAACACCGGGGAGCTGTTTTTT. It specifies CSATRGPNTGELFF.

This chain links TRBV28 with TRBJ2-5; D is uncertain. The V and J ends lost 6 bases and 7 bases respectively, with 15 bases between them. The length of the CDR3 is 13 residues. From germline, CDR1 is MDHEN and CDR2 SYDVKM. The CDR3 bases are TGTGCCAGCAGGCCCCTTACTGGCGGGACCCAGTACTTC. Protein sequence: CASRPLTGGTQYF.

In regard to this clonotype: This could be a read error, since a much larger clone is one nucleotide away. The chain recombines TRBV20-1 with TRBJ2-3; TRBD2 aligns across 7 bases. Germline values: CDR1 DFQATT, CDR2 SNEGSKA (reference sequence). The CDR3 has 11 amino acids. The CDR3 nucleotides read TGCAGTGCTACTAGCGGAGATACGCGGTATTTT. This gives the protein CSATSGDTRYF.

At least ten counts were recorded for this clonotype. The rearrangement links TRBV10-2 to TRBJ2-1, with 9 bases aligning to TRBD2. Losses at the gene ends were 4 bases for V and 4 bases for J; bases not matched to a gene: 20. Germline V gives CDR1 WSHSY, CDR2 SAAADI. The CDR3 is 20 amino acids. The CDR3 region is CASSVKRRGGLLRPYNEQFF. DNA of the CDR3: TGCGCCAGCAGTGTAAAGAGGCGGGGGGGCCTTCTACGCCCTTACAATGAGCAGTTCTTC.

CDR3 region: CASSFLARDTQYF. The CDR3 DNA sequence: TGTGCCAGCAGTTTTCTAGCGCGGGATACGCAGTATTTT. This chain joins TRBV28 and TRBJ2-3; a possible D gene is TRBD2 (6 bases). Trimming removed 3 bases from V and 6 bases from J, with 10 bases in between. Germline values: CDR1 MDHEN, CDR2 SYDVKM. The CDR3 totals 13 residues.

This clonotype turned up a few times. The rearrangement uses TRBV10-3 and TRBJ1-4; possible D gene TRBD1, 6 bases. CDR1 is ENHRY, CDR2 SYGVKD, per germline. Trimming cost V 5 bases and J 2 bases, with 9 bases left between them. There are 14 residues in the CDR3. In DNA form, the CDR3 reads TGTGCCATCAGTTCAGGGGAGACTAATGAAAAACTGTTTTTT. This translates into CAISSGETNEKLFF.

This clonotype came up many times. CDR3 region: CAISGGYEQYF. The CDR3 DNA sequence: TGTGCCATCAGCGGGGGGTACGAGCAGTACTTC. This chain links TRBV10-3 with TRBJ2-7; 7 bases are a match to TRBD2. The CDR3 loop spans 11 amino acids. Germline CDR1 is ENHRY and CDR2 is SYGVKD. V shed 6 bases and J 4 bases; nucleotides not matched to a gene: 0.

This clonotype appeared a few times. The CDR3 spells CASSAGTVFNEQFF. CDR3 nucleotides: TGTGCCAGTAGTGCCGGGACAGTCTTCAATGAGCAGTTCTTC. The chain uses TRBV19 and TRBJ2-1; TRBD1 agrees at 7 bases. The CDR3 totals 14 residues. V was pared by 5 bases and J by 6 bases, with 7 bases of the junction left unmatched. The germline gives CDR1 LNHDA, CDR2 SQIVND (reference sequence).

The J gene is TRBJ1-4, the V gene TRBV5-5; D call uncertain. The CDR3 has 14 residues. V was clipped by 2 bases and J by 0 bases, with 5 bases between them. Per germline, CDR1 SGHKS and CDR2 YYEKEE (reference sequence). The CDR3 DNA sequence: TGTGCCAGCAGCTTCCCTGCAACTAATGAAAAACTGTTTTTT. Protein sequence: CASSFPATNEKLFF. The full variable domain, its missing parts supplied by reference TRBV5-5 and TRBJ1-4, is DAGVTQSPTHLIKTRGQQVTLRCSPISGHKSVSWYQQVLGQGPQFIFQYYEKEERGRGNFPDRFSARQFPNYSSELNVNALLLGDSALYLCASSFPATNEKLFFGSGTQLSVL.